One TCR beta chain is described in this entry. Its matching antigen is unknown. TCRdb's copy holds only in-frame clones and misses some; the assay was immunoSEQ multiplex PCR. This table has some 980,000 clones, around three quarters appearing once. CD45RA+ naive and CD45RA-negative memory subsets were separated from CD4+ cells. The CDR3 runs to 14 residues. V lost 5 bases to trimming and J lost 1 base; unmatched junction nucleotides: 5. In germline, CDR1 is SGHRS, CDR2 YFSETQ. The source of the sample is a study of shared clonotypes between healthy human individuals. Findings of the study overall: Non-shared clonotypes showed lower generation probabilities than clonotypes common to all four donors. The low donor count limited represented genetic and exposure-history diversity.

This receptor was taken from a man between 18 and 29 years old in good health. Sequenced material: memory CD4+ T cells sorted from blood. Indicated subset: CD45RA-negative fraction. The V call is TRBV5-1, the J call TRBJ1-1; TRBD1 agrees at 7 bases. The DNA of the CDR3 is TGCGCCAGCAGATGGGACAGCTGGAACACTGAAGCTTTCTTT. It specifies CASRWDSWNTEAFF.